These 3 T cell receptor beta chains were sequenced from one sample in a study of OX40 agonist ivuxolimab in advanced cancers. Sequenced by immunoSEQ multiplex PCR; TCRdb stores in-frame clones only, minus some. The table has 80,000 to 100,000 clones, approximately 90% seen once. Sample: CD4+ or CD8+ T cells sorted from blood, taken in a trial of the OX40 agonist ivuxolimab. The receptors derive from an adult with an advanced solid tumor such as melanoma, head and neck, liver or kidney cancer.

The chain recombines TRBV7-2 with TRBJ2-6; no reliable D call. V dropped 6 bases and J dropped 0 bases, with 9 bases sitting between them. The CDR3 consists of 15 residues. Per the germline V gene, CDR1 is SGHTA and CDR2 is FQGNSA. CDR3 DNA sequence: TGTGCCAGCAGTTCCCTGCACTCTGGGGCCAACGTCCTGACTTTC. This translates into CASSSLHSGANVLTF. Full variable domain (rest looked up from reference TRBV7-2 and TRBJ2-6): GAGVSQSPSNKVTEKGKDVELRCDPISGHTALYWYRQSLGQGLEFLIYFQGNSAPDKSGLPSDRFSAERTGGSVSTLTIQRTQQEDSAVYLCASSSLHSGANVLTFGAGSRLTVL.

V gene TRBV15 combines with J gene TRBJ1-5; D ambiguous. Germline V gene lookup returns CDR1 LNHNV and CDR2 YYDKDF (reference sequence). The CDR3 is 13 amino acids. V was pared by 6 bases and J by 1 base, with 7 bases between. The CDR3 loop reads CATRPGSNQPQHF. The CDR3 DNA is TGTGCCACCAGACCCGGGAGCAATCAGCCCCAGCATTTT. The whole variable domain, filled in from reference TRBV15 and TRBJ1-5, reads DAMVIQNPRYQVTQFGKPVTLSCSQTLNHNVMYWYQQKSSQAPKLLFHYYDKDFNNEADTPDNFQSRRPNTSFCFLDIRSPGLGDTAMYLCATRPGSNQPQHFGDGTRLSIL.

V and J are TRBV6-6 and TRBJ2-4; D is unclear. The CDR3 is made up of 13 amino acids. V was trimmed by 7 bases and J by 0 bases, leaving 7 bases between them. Germline V gives CDR1 MNHNY, CDR2 SVGAGI (reference sequence). CDR3 DNA sequence: TGTGCCAGCACCCGATTAGCCAAAAACATTCAGTACTTC. It is translated as CASTRLAKNIQYF.